The TCR beta chain described here comes from a study of T cells in Graves' hyperthyroidism and ophthalmopathy. This CDR3 has 12 amino acids. Germline CDR1 SQVTM, CDR2 ANQGSEA. V lost 7 bases, J lost 6 bases, and 13 bases lay in between. Findings of the study overall: Ophthalmopathy was distinguished from stable hyperthyroidism by 13 V-J signatures. The model anticipated ophthalmopathy a median about 7.1 months pre-onset.

With regard to this clonotype: The antigen is unknown.

Authors of the study amplified TCR beta CDR3 regions from RNA transcripts. In the first-round RT-PCR of the TCR CDR3, the HTBI primer set was used. TCRdb reprocessed the multiplex PCR reads with MiXCR, giving one entry per CDR3 protein. Of under 130,000 distinct CDR3 sequences in the sample, approximately 50% were seen once. Patients with uncontrolled infections, other autoimmune diseases, pregnancy or lactation were excluded. Diagnoses rested on clinical symptoms, serum thyroxine and TRAb, thyroid ultrasound and orbital computed tomography. The chain has TRBV29-1 and TRBJ2-1; tentatively, D is TRBD1 (5 bases). Sequencing input: blood. This clonotype was obtained from a man in his forties with Graves' hyperthyroidism. DNA of the CDR3: TGCAGCGCCGTACAGGTTGGCAATGAGCAGTTCTTC. It is translated as CSAVQVGNEQFF.